This T cell receptor beta chain was recovered during a study of OX40 agonist ivuxolimab in advanced cancers. Overall study: It was permissible to have had prior anti-PD-1, anti-PD-L1 or anti-CTLA-4 therapy, and approximately 41% had some. Three patients got partial responses; one had hepatocellular carcinoma and two had cutaneous melanoma.

Blood sampling took place at baseline, cycle 4 day 1, and cycle 7 day 1. CDR3 length: 15 residues. The V end lost 3 bases, the J end lost 5 bases, and 11 bases lay between the germline ends. Germline lookup yields CDR1 ENHRY and CDR2 SYGVKD. A word on this clone: The antigen is not known.

The repertoire was sequenced with immunoSEQ multiplex PCR; TCRdb's copy has only in-frame clones and lacks some. The repertoire holds about 65,000 clones, with roughly 84% as singletons. Study-level points and caveats: Both blood CD4+ and CD8+ T cells showed clonal growth by week 6 at 0.1 to 3.0 mg/kg.

This chain connects TRBV10-3 to TRBJ1-6; tentatively, D is TRBD1 (6 bases). The TCR comes from an adult with an advanced solid tumor such as melanoma, head and neck, liver or kidney cancer. Specimen: CD4+ or CD8+ T cells sorted from blood, collected in a trial of the OX40 agonist ivuxolimab. DNA for the CDR3: TGTGCCATCAGTGAAGGGGGGGCGAATAATTCACCCCTCCACTTT. This encodes CAISEGGANNSPLHF.